The 6 T cell receptor beta chains given below trace back to one sample, sequenced in a study of T cell responses to AZD1222 COVID-19 vaccine. Sequencing was performed with immunoSEQ multiplex PCR; in TCRdb, only in-frame clones are kept and a portion is missing. The sample lists 98,000 or so clones, 85% to 90% occurring once. The sequencing here drew on peripheral blood, taken 28 days after the second AZD1222 dose. The receptors here all came from an adult who received the AZD1222 COVID-19 vaccine.

V and J are TRBV3-1 (or the pseudogene TRBV3-2) and TRBJ1-1, with no clear D. This CDR3 comprises 18 residues. The germline V and J ends were trimmed by 0 bases and 1 base, with 18 bases remaining between them. The germline V gene has CDR1 LGHDT and CDR2 YNNKEL (reference sequence). Here the CDR3 DNA reads TGTGCCAGCAGCCAAGATACGAGGCCTGACTACCCGAACACTGAAGCTTTCTTT. Translation gives CASSQDTRPDYPNTEAFF.

The V call is TRBV27, the J call TRBJ2-5; the D gene is possibly TRBD2 (6 bases). This CDR3 region has 19 residues. V was shortened by 5 bases and J by 3 bases, with 28 bases between the two germline ends. From germline, CDR1 is MNHEY and CDR2 SMNVEV (reference sequence). CDR3 region: CASSRKLDVLLAYKETQYF. Here the CDR3 DNA reads TGTGCCAGCAGTAGAAAACTGGATGTTCTGCTAGCGTATAAAGAGACCCAGTACTTC.

The chain combines TRBV15 with TRBJ1-1; D gene unclear. V was shortened by 0 bases and J by 8 bases, with 10 bases between the two germline ends. Germline V lookup: CDR1 LNHNV, CDR2 YYDKDF (reference sequence). This CDR3 region has 13 residues. CDR3 in amino acids: CATSRDQVLEAFF. In DNA, the CDR3 is TGTGCCACCAGCAGAGATCAGGTTTTAGAAGCTTTCTTT. Using reference TRBV15 and TRBJ1-1 for the parts outside the CDR3, the full variable domain is DAMVIQNPRYQVTQFGKPVTLSCSQTLNHNVMYWYQQKSSQAPKLLFHYYDKDFNNEADTPDNFQSRRPNTSFCFLDIRSPGLGDTAMYLCATSRDQVLEAFFGQGTRLTVV.

The chain's CDR3 is CASSLNSRDIQYF. CDR3 in DNA: TGTGCCAGCAGCTTAAACTCTCGGGACATTCAGTACTTC. This chain joins TRBV7-3 and TRBJ2-4; D not certain. CDR3 length: 13 amino acids. Trimming cost V 1 base and J 8 bases, with 9 bases left between them. CDR1 is SGHTA, CDR2 FQGTGA, per germline.

V is TRBV5-4 and J is TRBJ2-7; tentative D call: TRBD2 (6 bases). Germline V lookup: CDR1 SGHNT, CDR2 YYREEE (reference sequence). The ends were cut back, 1 base at V and 5 bases at J, with 13 bases in the middle. This CDR3 region has 14 residues. The DNA for the CDR3 is TGTGCCAGCAGCTTGCGGGGGAACCATCACGAGCAGTACTTC. This encodes CASSLRGNHHEQYF.

The chain uses TRBV7-2 and TRBJ2-1; D call uncertain. The CDR3 has 15 residues. Germline V lookup: CDR1 SGHTA, CDR2 FQGNSA. The V and J ends lost 4 bases and 4 bases respectively, with 14 bases between them. CDR3 nucleotide sequence: TGTGCCAGCAGCTCTAGTGTAGGCAGATACAATGAGCAGTTCTTC. It is translated as CASSSSVGRYNEQFF.